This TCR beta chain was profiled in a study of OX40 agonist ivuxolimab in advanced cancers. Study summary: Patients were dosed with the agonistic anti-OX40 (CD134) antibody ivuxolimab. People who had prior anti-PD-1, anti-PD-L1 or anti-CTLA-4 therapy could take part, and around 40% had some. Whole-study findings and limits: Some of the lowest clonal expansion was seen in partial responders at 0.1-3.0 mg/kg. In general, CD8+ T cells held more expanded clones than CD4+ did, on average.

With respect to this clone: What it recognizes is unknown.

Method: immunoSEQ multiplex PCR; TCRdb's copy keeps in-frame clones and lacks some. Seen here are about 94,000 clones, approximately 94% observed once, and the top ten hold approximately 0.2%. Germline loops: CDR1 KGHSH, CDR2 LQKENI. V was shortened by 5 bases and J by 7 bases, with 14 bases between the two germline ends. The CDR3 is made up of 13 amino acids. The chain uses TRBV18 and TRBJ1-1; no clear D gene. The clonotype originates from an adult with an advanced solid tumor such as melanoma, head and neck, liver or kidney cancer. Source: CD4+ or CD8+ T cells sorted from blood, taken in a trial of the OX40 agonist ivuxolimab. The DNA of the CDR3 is TGTGCCAGCTCAAACCGCGGAGGCGGTGAAGCTTTCTTT. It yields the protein CASSNRGGGEAFF.